This TCR beta chain was documented in a study of blood T cell repertoires in COVID-19 (dated by TCRdb to 2020 to 2021). For the study in its entirety: Samples covering the acute and convalescent phases of COVID-19 were provided by collaborators in the United States, Italy and Spain. The prospective study material was composed of cDNA or gDNA derived from T cells, B-cell-depleted T cells, or PBMCs. The dataset comprised deeply sampled blood TCRbeta repertoires from subjects exposed to, actively infected with, or recovered from COVID-19. A freely available public database, intended as a resource for researchers studying the immune response to SARS-CoV-2, is where the repertoires were released. The samples were drawn from two sources: the first 160 participants of the ongoing ImmuneRACE study, and about 1,300 subjects contributed by 6 global collaborators. Sample metadata almost always included a de-identified subject ID, COVID-19 status, age in years and sex. HLA class I and class II types, where available, came from metadata supplied by the sample provider rather than from assay-based typing. Overall results and qualifications from the work: How much clinical and demographic metadata was included differed by source and by participant, and the metadata was provided uncurated.

A second Seattle source provided samples from volunteer blood donors who had recovered from COVID-19. Each collaborating institution followed its own protocols to collect whole blood in K2EDTA tubes. For TCRbeta analysis, collaborators shipped samples in one of three forms: frozen whole blood, isolated PBMCs, or DNA extracted from either of those sample types. TCRbeta CDR3 regions were amplified from genomic DNA using the immunoSEQ Assay, a bias-controlled multiplex PCR. On the study's bioinformatics: Nucleated cell counts per sample were estimated from amplification of reference gene primers within the assay. To quantify the absolute abundance of each unique TCRbeta CDR3 rearrangement, sequence reads were collapsed and filtered. For each sample, productive Simpson clonality was calculated by taking the square root of Simpson's diversity index across productive rearrangements. This immuneACCESS table, as held by TCRdb, lists in-frame sequences with V and J called but not all clones. Of the missing ones, under half trace to an unresolved V gene in checked studies; the others have no known cause. The V and J calls and clone size are taken from that table; D and trimming were inferred from the DNA. The sample profile shows approximately 250,000 clones; less than 90% of them were found once. In total, the top ten clones hold about 1.5% of the sample.

CDR1 and CDR2 were assigned from the germline V gene (reference sequence) as SGHKS and YYEKEE. Clipping removes 0 bases from V and 4 bases from J, with 6 as the unmatched junction base count. From the cysteine up to the phenylalanine, the CDR3 has a length of 16 residues. Only the CDR3 DNA is retained, 48 bases long and in frame from the first base. Of note for this clone: Its antigen remains unidentified. No base-level quality is on record; no much larger clone is a single base apart.

This chain is built from TRBV5-5 and TRBJ2-3; 9 middle bases align to TRBD1. This clonotype originated in a woman aged 40 to 50 who had recovered from COVID-19. The source material was peripheral blood. CDR3 reads: CASSLAPTGGADTQYF. The DNA sequence reads TGTGCCAGCAGCTTGGCTCCGACAGGGGGGGCAGATACGCAGTATTTT. The full variable domain, with segments outside the CDR3 supplied by the reference TRBV5-5 and TRBJ2-3 proteins, appears as DAGVTQSPTHLIKTRGQQVTLRCSPISGHKSVSWYQQVLGQGPQFIFQYYEKEERGRGNFPDRFSARQFPNYSSELNVNALLLGDSALYLCASSLAPTGGADTQYFGPGTRLTVL.